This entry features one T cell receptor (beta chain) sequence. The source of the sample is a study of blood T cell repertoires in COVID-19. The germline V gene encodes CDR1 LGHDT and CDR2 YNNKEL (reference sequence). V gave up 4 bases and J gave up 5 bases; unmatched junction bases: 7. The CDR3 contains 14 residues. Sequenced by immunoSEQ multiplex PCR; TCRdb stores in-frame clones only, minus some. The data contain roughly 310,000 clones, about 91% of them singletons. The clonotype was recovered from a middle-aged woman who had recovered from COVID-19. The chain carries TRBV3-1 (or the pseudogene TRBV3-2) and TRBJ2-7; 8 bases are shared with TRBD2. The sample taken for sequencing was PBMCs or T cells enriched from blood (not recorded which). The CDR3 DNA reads TGTGCCAGCAGCCTAAGCGGGAGACGCAACGAGCAGTACTTC. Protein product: CASSLSGRRNEQYF.